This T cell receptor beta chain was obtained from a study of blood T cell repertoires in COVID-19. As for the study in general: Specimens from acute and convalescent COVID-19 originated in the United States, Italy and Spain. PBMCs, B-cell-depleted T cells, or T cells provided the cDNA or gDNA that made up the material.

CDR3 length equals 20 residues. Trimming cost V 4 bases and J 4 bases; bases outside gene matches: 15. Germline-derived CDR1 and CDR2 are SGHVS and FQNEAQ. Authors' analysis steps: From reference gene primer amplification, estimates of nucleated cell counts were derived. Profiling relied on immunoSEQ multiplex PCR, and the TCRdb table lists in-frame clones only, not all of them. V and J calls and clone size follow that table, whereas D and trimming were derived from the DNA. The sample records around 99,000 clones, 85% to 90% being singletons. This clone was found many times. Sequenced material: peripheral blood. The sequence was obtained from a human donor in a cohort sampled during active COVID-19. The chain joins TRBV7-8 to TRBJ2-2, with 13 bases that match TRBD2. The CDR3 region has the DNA TGTGCCAGCAGCTCTCCCACGTGGACTAGCGGGAGAATCGGCACCGGGGAGCTGTTTTTT. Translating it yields CASSSPTWTSGRIGTGELFF.